This TCR beta chain was captured by sequencing in a study of T cells in Graves' hyperthyroidism and ophthalmopathy. Overall study results and limits: The model predicted ophthalmopathy a median approximately six months before onset. Stable hyperthyroidism and ophthalmopathy were separated using 13 V-J signatures.

Amplification of TCR beta CDR3 regions was performed using RNA transcripts as template. Researchers ran a first-round RT-PCR on the TCR CDR3 using the HTBI primer set. Each CDR3 protein is one row after TCRdb ran MiXCR on the multiplex PCR reads. This table holds a few hundred thousand distinct CDR3 sequences, about an eighth found once. This clonotype appeared many times. Its specificity is not known. The CDR3 has 16 amino acids. V was trimmed by 5 bases and J by 8 bases, leaving 21 bases between them. The sequence was collected from a woman between 18 and 29 years old with Graves' hyperthyroidism. The sequenced sample consisted of blood. The chain couples TRBV12-3 or TRBV12-4 to TRBJ2-2, with D perhaps TRBD1 (5 bases). The CDR3 here is CASSGSAGFLPGELFF. For the CDR3, the DNA is TGTGCCAGCAGTGGTTCGGCAGGGTTTCTCCCTGGGGAGCTGTTTTTT.